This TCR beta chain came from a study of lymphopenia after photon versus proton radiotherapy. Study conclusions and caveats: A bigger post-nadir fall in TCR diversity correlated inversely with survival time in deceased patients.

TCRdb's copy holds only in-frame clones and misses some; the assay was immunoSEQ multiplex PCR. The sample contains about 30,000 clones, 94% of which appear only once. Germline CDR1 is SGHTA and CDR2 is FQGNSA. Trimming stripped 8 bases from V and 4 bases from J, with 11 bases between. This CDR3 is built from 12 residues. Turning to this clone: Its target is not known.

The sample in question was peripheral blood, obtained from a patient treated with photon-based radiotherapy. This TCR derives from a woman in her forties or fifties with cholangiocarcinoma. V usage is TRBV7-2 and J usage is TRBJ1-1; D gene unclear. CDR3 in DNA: TGTGCCAGCCTCGGTTGGGTCACTGAAGCTTTCTTT. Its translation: CASLGWVTEAFF.